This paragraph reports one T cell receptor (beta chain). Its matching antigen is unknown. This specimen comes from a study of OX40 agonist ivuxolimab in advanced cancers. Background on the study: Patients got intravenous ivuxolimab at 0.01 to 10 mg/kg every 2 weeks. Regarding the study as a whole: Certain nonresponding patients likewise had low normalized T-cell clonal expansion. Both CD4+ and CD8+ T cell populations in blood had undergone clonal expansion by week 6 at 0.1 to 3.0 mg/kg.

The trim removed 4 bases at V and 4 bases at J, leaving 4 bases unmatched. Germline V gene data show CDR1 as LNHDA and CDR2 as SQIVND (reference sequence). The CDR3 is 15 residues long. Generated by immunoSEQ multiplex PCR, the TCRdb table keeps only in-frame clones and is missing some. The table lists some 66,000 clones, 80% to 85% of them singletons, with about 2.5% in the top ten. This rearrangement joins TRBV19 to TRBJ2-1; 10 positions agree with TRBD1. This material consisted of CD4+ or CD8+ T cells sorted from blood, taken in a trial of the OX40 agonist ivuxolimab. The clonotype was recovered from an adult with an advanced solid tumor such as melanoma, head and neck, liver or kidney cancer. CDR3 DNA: TGTGCCAGTAGTAGCGACAGGGGGCGGTACAATGAGCAGTTCTTC. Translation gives CASSSDRGRYNEQFF.